A single sample is the source of the 14 T cell receptor beta chains below, sequenced in a study of cytomegalovirus exposure and HLA in healthy donors. Use of 60 Vbeta and 13 Jbeta primers characterized the PCR. This table comes from immunoSEQ multiplex PCR, and its TCRdb copy is limited to in-frame clones, with some not included. The table shows 95,000 to 100,000 clones, with 76% occurring only once. Sequencing was performed on PBMCs. The receptors come from a man aged 40-50 years in good health and CMV-seronegative.

Note on this clone: The junction and the germline gene differ at one end; a read error may be behind it. This chain links TRBV7-9 with TRBJ2-7; TRBD1 is a possible D gene (6 bases). The CDR3 covers 15 residues. The germline gives CDR1 SEHNR, CDR2 FQNEAQ (reference sequence). The CDR3 DNA reads as TGTTCCAGCAGCTTGGAGACAGGTACCCCCTACGAGCAGTACTTC. Its protein product is CSSSLETGTPYEQYF.

The chain carries TRBV5-5 and TRBJ1-2, with 7 bases fitting TRBD1. Losses at the gene ends were 4 bases for V and 1 base for J; bases not matched to a gene: 7. The CDR3 is made up of 15 amino acids. Germline values: CDR1 SGHKS, CDR2 YYEKEE (reference sequence). The CDR3 sequence is CASSRLRDSNYGYTF. The CDR3 DNA sequence: TGTGCCAGCAGCCGTCTCCGGGACAGTAACTATGGCTACACCTTC.

DNA for the CDR3: TGTGCCAGCAGACTTCTAGGGGCAACTAATGAAAAACTGTTTTTT. Amino acids: CASRLLGATNEKLFF. The chain joins TRBV28 to TRBJ1-4; D is perhaps TRBD1 (5 bases). The CDR3 has 15 residues. The V end was cut by 6 bases, the J end by 0 bases, with 11 bases between. Germline values: CDR1 MDHEN, CDR2 SYDVKM.

This clone was seen more than once but under ten times. The chain has TRBV27 and TRBJ1-1; 9 nucleotides line up with TRBD1. V was clipped by 7 bases and J by 5 bases; unmatched bases: 8. The length of the CDR3 is 14 residues. Per germline, CDR1 MNHEY and CDR2 SMNVEV (reference sequence). For the CDR3, the DNA is TGTGCCAGCACCCCTTCGACAGGGGGGACTGAAGCTTTCTTT. Its translation: CASTPSTGGTEAFF.

This sequence joins TRBV18 and TRBJ1-2, with D hard to call. The germline V gene has CDR1 KGHSH and CDR2 LQKENI. The CDR3 totals 15 residues. Trimming cost V 2 bases and J 0 bases, with 10 bases left between them. The CDR3 loop reads CASSPNRDPNYGYTF. CDR3 nucleotides: TGTGCCAGCTCACCAAACAGAGACCCTAACTATGGCTACACCTTC.

The gene calls are TRBV7-2 and TRBJ2-3; possible D gene TRBD2, 6 bases. Per the germline V gene, CDR1 is SGHTA and CDR2 is FQGNSA. The CDR3 is 15 residues long. With 1 base removed from V and 2 bases from J, the gap between germline ends came to 10 bases. The CDR3 DNA is TGTGCCAGCAGCTTAGTGGCGGGGCCCACAGATACGCAGTATTTT. Translation: CASSLVAGPTDTQYF.

The chain joins TRBV7-2 to TRBJ2-2; D call uncertain. CDR1 is SGHTA, CDR2 FQGNSA, per germline. This CDR3 is built from 12 residues. Trimming took off 4 bases at V and 4 bases at J, with 4 bases between the two ends. The CDR3 region is CASSSFTGELFF. CDR3 nucleotides: TGTGCCAGCAGCTCTTTCACCGGGGAGCTGTTTTTT.

The chain joins TRBV9 to TRBJ2-7; no clear D. Germline values: CDR1 SGDLS, CDR2 YYNGEE. This CDR3 comprises 15 residues. V shed 0 bases and J shed 1 base, with 11 bases lying between them. The CDR3 sequence is CASSVEAYFSYEQYF. CDR3 coding DNA: TGTGCCAGCAGCGTAGAAGCGTACTTTTCCTACGAGCAGTACTTC.

The chain combines TRBV7-6 with TRBJ2-2; TRBD1 is a possible D gene (6 bases). The CDR3 spans 16 residues. Trimming removed 0 bases from V and 1 base from J, with 9 bases in between. Looked up from germline, CDR1 is SGHVS and CDR2 is FNYEAQ. The CDR3 DNA follows: TGTGCCAGCAGCTTAGCTCGGACAGAGAACACCGGGGAGCTGTTTTTT. Translated, it gives CASSLARTENTGELFF.

This clone was counted a single time. The chain carries TRBV27 and TRBJ2-1; no clear D gene. The ends were cut back, 0 bases at V and 4 bases at J, with 4 bases in the middle. Looked up from germline, CDR1 is MNHEY and CDR2 is SMNVEV (reference sequence). This CDR3 is built from 13 residues. CDR3 DNA: TGTGCCAGCAGTTTATCGGAGTACAATGAGCAGTTCTTC. It specifies CASSLSEYNEQFF.

This clone was found a few times. V usage is TRBV28 and J usage is TRBJ2-1; 10 bases match TRBD2. Germline loops: CDR1 MDHEN, CDR2 SYDVKM. CDR3 size: 19 residues. Losses at the gene ends were 1 base for V and 10 bases for J; bases not matched to a gene: 19. CDR3 sequence (DNA): TGTGCCAGCAGTTTATTTACGTTTGCAGGGGCTAGCGGGAGTCGGGAGCAGTTCTTC. Amino acid sequence: CASSLFTFAGASGSREQFF.

This chain links TRBV11-3 with TRBJ1-5; D possibly corresponds to TRBD1 (6 bases). Germline loops: CDR1 SGHNT, CDR2 YENEEA. The V gene lost 2 bases and the J gene lost 6 bases, with 14 bases spanning the gap. The CDR3 runs to 15 residues. CDR3 protein: CASSLRWAGAQPQHF. The CDR3 region has the DNA TGTGCCAGCAGCTTAAGGTGGGCAGGGGCTCAGCCCCAGCATTTT.

This clone was seen once. The CDR3 DNA reads as TGTGCCAGCAGTAGGTCGAGCGGCCTTTCCTACGAGCAGTACTTC. The encoded protein is CASSRSSGLSYEQYF. The chain employs TRBV2 and TRBJ2-5; D perhaps matches TRBD2 (5 bases). The J call may be in error: the DNA end matches TRBJ2-7 better. Germline V gene data show CDR1 as SNHLY and CDR2 as FYNNEI. The CDR3 spans 15 residues.

The chain links TRBV7-6 to TRBJ1-1; D ambiguous. CDR3 length: 12 residues. V lost 5 bases and J 6 bases, leaving 10 bases between the germline ends. The germline CDR1 and CDR2 sequences are SGHVS and FNYEAQ. CDR3 sequence reads: CASSPYNAEAFF. CDR3 DNA: TGTGCCAGCAGCCCCTATAACGCTGAAGCTTTCTTT.